A selection of T cell receptor beta chains follows, all from one sample in a study of T cell responses to AZD1222 COVID-19 vaccine. Clones were read by immunoSEQ multiplex PCR, and TCRdb kept only the in-frame ones, dropping some. The sample consists of around 79,000 clones, approximately 88% of them appearing once. The sample was peripheral blood, taken on day 0 of AZD1222 vaccination. These receptors originate from an adult in good health. The CDR3 runs from the conserved cysteine through the conserved F or W. D genes are given only for firm matches. Expanded clones are given a class, and other clones once, few, many or no size at all.

v_gene	abundance	d_gene	j_gene	CDR3nt	CDR3aa
TRBV4-2	.	.	TRBJ1-1	TGTGCCAGCAGCCAAGATTCCAGTATGAACACTGAAGCTTTCTTT	CASSQDSSMNTEAFF
TRBV5-1	few	TRBD2	TRBJ2-1	TGCGCCAGCAGCTTGGAGTTTCCTGGGAGCGGGAGGGAGGGTGAGCAGTTCTTC	CASSLEFPGSGREGEQFF
TRBV11-2	.	.	TRBJ2-3	TGTGCCAGCAGCTTAGATCTGCCAGGCACAGATACGCAGTATTTT	CASSLDLPGTDTQYF
TRBV2	few	.	TRBJ1-4	TGTGCCAGCAGTGAAGGTACAGCAACTAATGAAAAACTGTTTTTT	CASSEGTATNEKLFF
TRBV5-1	.	TRBD1	TRBJ2-5	TGCGCCAGCAGCGGGACAGGCCAAGAGACCCAGTACTTC	CASSGTGQETQYF
TRBV5-4	few	TRBD1	TRBJ2-7	TGTGCCAGCAGCCCCGGGACAGGGGGCTACGAGCAGTACTTC	CASSPGTGGYEQYF
TRBV10-2	.	.	TRBJ1-1	TGCGCCAGCAGTGCGCTAGGGACTGAAGCTTTCTTT	CASSALGTEAFF
TRBV28	.	TRBD1	TRBJ1-2	TGTGCCAGCAGTTTTGGGGACAGGCAGGGCTACACCTTC	CASSFGDRQGYTF
TRBV19	.	.	TRBJ2-4	TGTGCCAGTAGCCTGGAGAGAAACATTCAGTACTTC	CASSLERNIQYF
TRBV5-6	.	.	TRBJ1-1	TGTGCCAGCGGGAGGGGGGGCACTGAAGCTTTCTTT	CASGRGGTEAFF
TRBV5-6	once	.	TRBJ2-1	TGTGCCAGCAGCGAGGACCCAAATTACAATGAGCAGTTCTTC	CASSEDPNYNEQFF
TRBV7-2	.	.	TRBJ1-2	TGTGCCAGCAGCTTAGATCCTTCGTATTCGGTCGGCTACACCTTC	CASSLDPSYSVGYTF
TRBV6-5	.	.	TRBJ1-1	TGTGCCAGCAGCACAAATCGACAGCACCGTGGTGGAGCTTTCTTT	CASSTNRQHRGGAFF
TRBV2	.	.	TRBJ1-5	TGTGCCAGCAGTGTAAGGCAGGGCAATCAGCCCCAGCATTTT	CASSVRQGNQPQHF
TRBV9	.	.	TRBJ1-4	TGTGCCAGCAGCGTAGCTTTACAGCGCAATGAAAAACTGTTTTTT	CASSVALQRNEKLFF
TRBV9	.	.	TRBJ2-3	TGTGCCAGCAACGGAGAGGGACAAAACACAGATACGCAGTATTTT	CASNGEGQNTDTQYF
TRBV3-1/TRBV3-2	.	.	TRBJ2-1	TGTGCCAGCAGCCCCACGGCGCAGCACTACAATGAGCAGTTCTTC	CASSPTAQHYNEQFF
TRBV5-1	.	TRBD2	TRBJ2-7	TGCGCCAGCAGCTCTACAGCGGGAGCAGCGTACGAGCAGTACTTC	CASSSTAGAAYEQYF
TRBV5-5	.	.	TRBJ1-5	TGTGCCAGCAGCTTGTTGTCGGGCGCGGATCAGCCCCAGCATTTT	CASSLLSGADQPQHF
TRBV19	.	.	TRBJ1-3	TGTGCCAGTGGATATGCCTCTGGAAACACCATATATTTT	CASGYASGNTIYF
TRBV7-9	.	.	TRBJ2-1	TGTGCCAGCAGCTTGACGGGAAGGGCTCAGTTCTTC	CASSLTGRAQFF
TRBV5-6	few	.	TRBJ1-2	TGTGCCAGCAGCTTGTCAGCCGGGGGTGGCTACACCTTC	CASSLSAGGGYTF